The clone carrying this T cell receptor (beta chain) showed up just once. Antigen: not known. The entry originates in a study of long-term antiretroviral therapy in people with HIV. Findings of the study overall: ART adherence, viral resistance and therapy changes went undocumented.

immunoSEQ v3.0 was run at survey level. Sequenced by immunoSEQ multiplex PCR; TCRdb stores in-frame clones only, minus some. Of 15,000 to 20,000 clones listed, approximately 84% are singletons. The CDR3 is 17 amino acids. Germline CDR1 SEHNR, CDR2 FQNEAQ (reference sequence). The junction had 6 bases not matched to a gene; V was cut back by 1 base and J by 0 bases. The V call is TRBV7-9, the J call TRBJ1-2; 9 bases map to TRBD1. This receptor was taken from a man aged 18 to 29 with HIV. Sequencing used unsorted PBMCs, obtained 0.9 years after starting antiretroviral therapy. DNA for the CDR3: TGTGCCAGCAGCTTAGGGGGACAGGGCGAAGCTAACTATGGCTACACCTTC. This codes for CASSLGGQGEANYGYTF.